This TCR beta chain is from a study of CD8 T cells in ankylosing spondylitis. TCRdb fed the 5' RACE reads into MiXCR, producing one record per CDR3 protein. The sample lists 200,000 to 250,000 distinct CDR3 sequences, around a quarter occurring once. CDR3 length: 20 residues. Germline loops: CDR1 ENHRY, CDR2 SYGVKD. V was pared by 3 bases and J by 0 bases, with 27 bases between. The receptor was isolated from a male donor with ankylosing spondylitis or in good health (not recorded which). The sample was blood, either unsorted or a sorted T cell fraction (not recorded which). The rearrangement links TRBV10-3 to TRBJ2-7, with TRBD2 as a possible D gene (6 bases). As DNA, the CDR3 is TGTGCCATCAGTGACCTCTTTAGGACTCTGGGTAGCGGCAGCTCCTACGAGCAGTACTTC. It is translated as CAISDLFRTLGSGSSYEQYF.